This T cell receptor beta chain was sequenced during a study of shared clonotypes between healthy human individuals. About this clone: Other DNA sequences in this sample translate to the same CDR3.

In germline, CDR1 is MDHEN, CDR2 SYDVKM. The CDR3 is 12 residues long. The ends were cut back, 4 bases at V and 6 bases at J, with 10 bases in the middle. Every subset had its genomic DNA shared out evenly among several immunoSEQ plates. Clones were sequenced by immunoSEQ multiplex PCR, and TCRdb holds only the in-frame ones, with some missing. The repertoire holds about 2.4 million clones, with around 94% as singletons. This chain joins TRBV28 and TRBJ2-7; D may be TRBD1 or TRBD2 (6 bases each). The sequence came from a young man in good health. The sequenced sample was naive CD4+ T cells sorted from blood. As to subset: CD45RA+ positively selected. The CDR3 here is CASSSRGREQYF. The CDR3 region has the DNA TGTGCCAGCAGTTCTCGGGGGCGCGAGCAGTACTTC.